The clone carrying this TCR beta chain occurred a few times. Its cognate antigen is unknown. The data were obtained in a study of blood T cells in healthy people across ages. It was with a sample-barcoded 5' primer and a J-beta primer mix that a second PCR of about 7 to 12 cycles was run. TCRdb reprocessed the 5' RACE reads via MiXCR and lists one record per CDR3 protein. The sample shows over 950,000 distinct CDR3 sequences, 30% to 40% of them seen only once. Study-level results: More naive CD4+ cells and higher diversity were found in long-lived than in aged donors.

Sequencing input: blood. The receptor comes from a man aged 18 to 35 in good health.

CDR3 in amino acids: CATSRARGDTEAFF. CDR3 nucleotides: TGTGCCACCAGCAGAGCACGGGGCGACACTGAAGCTTTCTTT. The chain uses TRBV15 and TRBJ1-1, with a tentative D call TRBD1 (5 bases). V lost 1 base and J 3 bases, leaving 9 bases between the germline ends. Per the germline V gene, CDR1 is LNHNV and CDR2 is YYDKDF (reference sequence). This CDR3 is 14 amino acids long.